One sample yielded the 5 T cell receptor beta chains listed below, sequenced in a study of T cells in Graves' hyperthyroidism and ophthalmopathy. It was RNA transcripts that yielded the amplified TCR beta CDR3 regions. TCR CDR3 underwent first-round RT-PCR with the HTBI primer set. TCRdb called the multiplex PCR reads again in MiXCR, with one record for every CDR3 protein. The sample lists 640,000 or so distinct CDR3 sequences; approximately 15% were seen once. Sequencing was done on a sample of blood. Receptor source: a woman between 35 and 50 years old with Graves' ophthalmopathy.

In this sample, this clonotype turned up many times. V is TRBV7-8 and J is TRBJ2-7, with 7 bases aligning to TRBD2. The CDR3 consists of 15 residues. With V trimmed by 1 base and J by 7 bases, 10 bases remained unmatched. Germline CDR1 is SGHVS and CDR2 is FQNEAQ. For the CDR3, the DNA is TGTGCCAGCAGCTTAGGGGGGAGGGCCTCGGGGGAGCAGTACTTC. Protein sequence: CASSLGGRASGEQYF.

The V and J genes are TRBV20-1 and TRBJ2-1; 12 positions match TRBD2. Germline loops: CDR1 DFQATT, CDR2 SNEGSKA (reference sequence). V was clipped by 0 bases and J by 10 bases; unmatched bases: 7. This CDR3 spans 15 amino acids. The CDR3 nucleotides read TGCAGTGCTAGAGATTTCACTAGCGGGAGGTTAGAGCAGTTCTTC. It yields the protein CSARDFTSGRLEQFF.

This clonotype has just a few counts. V is TRBV5-1 and J is TRBJ2-5, with 8 bases matching TRBD2. The CDR3 consists of 15 residues. V lost 3 bases to trimming and J lost 1 base; unmatched junction nucleotides: 5. The germline V gene encodes CDR1 SGHRS and CDR2 YFSETQ. CDR3 DNA sequence: TGCGCCAGCAGCTATGCGGGAGGACCCCAAGAGACCCAGTACTTC. This encodes CASSYAGGPQETQYF.

Ten or more counts support this clonotype. The chain recombines TRBV10-1 with TRBJ2-7; the D gene could be TRBD1 or TRBD2 (6 bases each). Trimming cost V 4 bases and J 9 bases, with 10 bases left between them. The CDR3 loop spans 11 amino acids. CDR1 is WNHNN and CDR2 is SYGVQD in the germline V gene (reference sequence). The DNA of the CDR3 is TGCGCCAGCAGTGGACGGGGGCGGCAGTACTTC. Protein: CASSGRGRQYF.

This clonotype occurred many times. This rearrangement joins TRBV28 to TRBJ2-5; 11 bases are shared with TRBD2. The CDR3 is 17 amino acids. Trimming cost V 6 bases and J 5 bases; bases outside gene matches: 14. CDR1 is MDHEN, CDR2 SYDVKM, per germline. The CDR3 DNA reads as TGTGCCAGCAGCCCTACGGGACTAGCGGTCCAGGGGGAGACCCAGTACTTC. It translates to CASSPTGLAVQGETQYF.